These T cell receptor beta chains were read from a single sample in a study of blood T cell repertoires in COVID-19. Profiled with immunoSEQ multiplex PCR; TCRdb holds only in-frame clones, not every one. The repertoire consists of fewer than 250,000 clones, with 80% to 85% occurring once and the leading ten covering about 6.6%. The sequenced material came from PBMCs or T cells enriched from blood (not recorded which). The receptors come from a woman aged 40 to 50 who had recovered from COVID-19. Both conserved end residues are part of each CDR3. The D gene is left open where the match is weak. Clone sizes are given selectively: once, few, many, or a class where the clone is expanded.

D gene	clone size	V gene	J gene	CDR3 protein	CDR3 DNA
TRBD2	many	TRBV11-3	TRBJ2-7	CASSPTSGSYEQYF	TGTGCCAGCAGCCCTACTAGCGGGAGTTACGAGCAGTACTTC
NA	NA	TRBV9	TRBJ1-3	CASSVETGGNTIYF	TGTGCCAGCAGCGTAGAGACTGGGGGAAACACCATATATTTT
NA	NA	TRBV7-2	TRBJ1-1	CASSSGSPEAFF	TGTGCCAGCAGCTCTGGGAGTCCTGAAGCTTTCTTT
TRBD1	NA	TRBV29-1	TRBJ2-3	CIVQGAVGSTQYF	TGCATCGTTCAGGGGGCTGTGGGGAGTACGCAGTATTTT
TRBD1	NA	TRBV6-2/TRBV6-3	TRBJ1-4	CASSLTGPSTNEKLFF	TGTGCCAGCAGCCTGACAGGGCCCTCAACTAATGAAAAACTGTTTTTT
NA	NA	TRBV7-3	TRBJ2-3	CASSLMGGGADTQYF	TGTGCCAGCAGCTTAATGGGAGGTGGGGCAGATACGCAGTATTTT
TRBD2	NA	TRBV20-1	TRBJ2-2	CSASPSGSEDTGELFF	TGCAGTGCTAGTCCTAGCGGGAGCGAGGACACCGGGGAGCTGTTTTTT
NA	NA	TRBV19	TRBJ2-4	CASSIVGAWVKNIQYF	TGTGCCAGTAGTATAGTGGGGGCGTGGGTCAAAAACATTCAGTACTTC
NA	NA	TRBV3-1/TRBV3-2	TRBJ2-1	CASSQDYARGAGNEQFF	TGTGCCAGCAGCCAAGACTATGCGCGGGGCGCGGGCAATGAGCAGTTCTTC
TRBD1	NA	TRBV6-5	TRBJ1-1	CASSFSTGRTTEAFF	TGTGCCAGCAGTTTCTCGACAGGGAGAACGACTGAAGCTTTCTTT
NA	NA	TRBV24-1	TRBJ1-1	CAVGQSNTEAFF	TGTGCCGTCGGACAGTCGAACACTGAAGCTTTCTTT
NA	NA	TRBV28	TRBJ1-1	CASSLGGGPEAFF	TGTGCCAGCAGTTTAGGGGGAGGCCCTGAAGCTTTCTTT
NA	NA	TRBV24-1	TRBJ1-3	CATNSCKVRRGVISSGNTIYF	TGTGCCACCAACTCCTGCAAGGTGCGCAGGGGCGTAATTAGCTCTGGAAACACCATATATTTT
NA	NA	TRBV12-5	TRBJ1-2	CASGLVLSTTRDANYGYTF	TGTGCTAGTGGTTTGGTCCTAAGCACCACGCGGGACGCAAACTATGGCTACACCTTC
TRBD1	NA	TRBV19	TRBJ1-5	CASSLGGPRGASNQPQHF	TGTGCCAGTAGCCTAGGGGGCCCGAGGGGGGCTAGCAATCAGCCCCAGCATTTT
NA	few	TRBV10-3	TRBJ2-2	CAISELAGSTGELFF	TGTGCCATCAGTGAGTTGGCGGGATCCACCGGGGAGCTGTTTTTT
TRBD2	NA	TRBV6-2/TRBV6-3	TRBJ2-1	CASSYSGLADHNEQFF	TGTGCCAGCAGTTACTCGGGACTAGCGGACCACAATGAGCAGTTCTTC
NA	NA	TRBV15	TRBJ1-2	CATSRTQGPMRYTF	TGTGCCACCAGCAGGACTCAGGGGCCAATGCGCTACACCTTC
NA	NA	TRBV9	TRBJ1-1	CASSFTGYTEAFF	TGTGCCAGCAGCTTCACAGGGTACACTGAAGCTTTCTTT
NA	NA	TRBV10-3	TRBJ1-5	CAISVEGNQPQHF	TGTGCCATCAGTGTGGAGGGCAATCAGCCCCAGCATTTT
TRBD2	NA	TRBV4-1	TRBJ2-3	CASSQPSGGTDTQYF	TGCGCCAGCAGCCAACCTAGCGGGGGCACAGATACGCAGTATTTT
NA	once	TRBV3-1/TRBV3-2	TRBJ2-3	CASSQATRADTQYF	TGTGCCAGCAGCCAAGCGACTAGGGCAGATACGCAGTATTTT
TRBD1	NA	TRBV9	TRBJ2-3	CASSERTGGFLGTDTQYF	TGTGCCAGCAGCGAACGGACAGGGGGCTTCCTTGGCACAGATACGCAGTATTTT
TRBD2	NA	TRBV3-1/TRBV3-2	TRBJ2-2	CASSQDVTSGRALTGELFF	TGTGCCAGCAGCCAAGACGTCACTAGCGGGAGGGCCCTCACCGGGGAGCTGTTTTTT
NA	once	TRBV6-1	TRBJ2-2	CASSDVRYTGELFF	TGTGCCAGCAGTGATGTGCGATACACCGGGGAGCTGTTTTTT
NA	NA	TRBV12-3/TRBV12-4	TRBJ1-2	CASSLETIYGYTF	TGTGCCAGCAGTTTGGAGACGATCTATGGCTACACCTTC
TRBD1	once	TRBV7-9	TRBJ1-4	CASSNRGKLFF	TGTGCCAGCAGCAACAGGGGAAAACTGTTTTTT
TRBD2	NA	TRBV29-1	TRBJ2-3	CSAFLSGTSTDTQYF	TGCAGCGCATTTCTTAGCGGGACGAGCACAGATACGCAGTATTTT
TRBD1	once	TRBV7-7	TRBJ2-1	CASSSGPGQGNEQFF	TGTGCCAGCAGCTCAGGGCCGGGACAGGGTAATGAGCAGTTCTTC
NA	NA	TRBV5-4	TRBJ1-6	CASSPGAGDNSPLHF	TGTGCCAGCAGCCCGGGAGCGGGGGATAATTCACCCCTCCACTTT
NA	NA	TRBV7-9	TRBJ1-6	CASSSHDRPNSPLHF	TGTGCCAGCAGCTCTCACGACAGACCCAATTCACCCCTCCACTTT
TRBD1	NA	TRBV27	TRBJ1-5	CASSYRGGQPQHF	TGTGCCAGCAGTTACAGGGGTGGTCAGCCCCAGCATTTT
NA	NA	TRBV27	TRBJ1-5	CASSLFGSNQPQHF	TGTGCCAGCAGTTTATTCGGTAGCAATCAGCCCCAGCATTTT
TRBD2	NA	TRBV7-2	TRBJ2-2	CASTPLRRASGRTGELFF	TGTGCCAGCACCCCGCTGAGGCGGGCTAGCGGGAGGACCGGGGAGCTGTTTTTT
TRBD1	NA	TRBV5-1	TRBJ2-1	CASSHRGYNNEQFF	TGCGCCAGCAGCCACAGGGGGTACAACAATGAGCAGTTCTTC
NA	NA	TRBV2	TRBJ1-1	CASTLLGGARVEAFF	TGTGCCAGCACCCTACTCGGGGGGGCGCGAGTTGAAGCTTTCTTT
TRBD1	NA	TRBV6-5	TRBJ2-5	CASTVGTGAQETQYF	TGTGCCAGCACTGTCGGGACAGGTGCCCAAGAGACCCAGTACTTC
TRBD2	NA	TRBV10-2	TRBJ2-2	CASRAGAGELFF	TGCGCCAGTCGGGCGGGGGCCGGGGAGCTGTTTTTT
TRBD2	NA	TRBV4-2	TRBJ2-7	CASSQVAGGAIYEQYF	TGTGCCAGCAGCCAAGTAGCGGGAGGTGCCATTTACGAGCAGTACTTC
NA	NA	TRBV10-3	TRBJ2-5	CAISEGQQETQYF	TGTGCCATCAGTGAGGGACAGCAGGAGACCCAGTACTTC
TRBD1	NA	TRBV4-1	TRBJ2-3	CASSQVRGTGTQYF	TGCGCCAGCAGCCAAGTTAGGGGGACAGGTACGCAGTATTTT
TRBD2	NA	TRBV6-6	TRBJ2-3	CASLEAGGSDTQYF	TGTGCCAGCCTGGAGGCGGGAGGGTCAGATACGCAGTATTTT
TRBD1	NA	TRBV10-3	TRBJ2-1	CAISDLGQRNNEQFF	TGTGCCATCAGTGATCTGGGACAGAGAAACAATGAGCAGTTCTTC
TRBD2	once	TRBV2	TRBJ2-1	CASRGAGGVNEQFF	TGTGCCAGCAGGGGAGCGGGAGGGGTCAATGAGCAGTTCTTC
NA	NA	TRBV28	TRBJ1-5	CASSFGANQPQHF	TGTGCCAGCAGTTTTGGGGCCAATCAGCCCCAGCATTTT
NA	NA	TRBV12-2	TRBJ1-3	CASRLVVAGPGNTIYF	TGTGCAAGTCGCTTAGTGGTCGCAGGCCCTGGAAACACCATATATTTT
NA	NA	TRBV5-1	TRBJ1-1	CASSLISGPNTEAFF	TGCGCCAGCAGCTTGATTTCAGGTCCGAACACTGAAGCTTTCTTT
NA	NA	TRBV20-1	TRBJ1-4	CSASPGYGEKLFF	TGCAGTGCCAGTCCCGGGTATGGTGAAAAACTGTTTTTT